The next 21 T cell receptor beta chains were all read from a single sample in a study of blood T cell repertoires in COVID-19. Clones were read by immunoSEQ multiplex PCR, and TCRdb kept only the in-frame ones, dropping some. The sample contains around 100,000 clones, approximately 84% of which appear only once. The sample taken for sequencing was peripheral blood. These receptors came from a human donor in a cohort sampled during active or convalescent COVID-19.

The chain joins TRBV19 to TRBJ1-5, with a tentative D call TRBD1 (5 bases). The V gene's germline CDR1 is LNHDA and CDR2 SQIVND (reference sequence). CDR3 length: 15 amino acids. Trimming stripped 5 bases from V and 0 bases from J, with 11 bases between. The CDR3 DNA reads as TGTGCCAGTAGTGGAGACAGTACTAGCAATCAGCCCCAGCATTTT. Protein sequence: CASSGDSTSNQPQHF.

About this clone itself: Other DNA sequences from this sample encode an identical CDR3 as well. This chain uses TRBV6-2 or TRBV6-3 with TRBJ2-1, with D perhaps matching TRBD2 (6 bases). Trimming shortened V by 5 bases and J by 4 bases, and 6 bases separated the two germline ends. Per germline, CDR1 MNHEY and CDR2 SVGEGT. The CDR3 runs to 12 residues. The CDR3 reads CASSGGYNEQFF. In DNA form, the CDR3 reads TGTGCCAGCAGTGGGGGGTACAATGAGCAGTTCTTC.

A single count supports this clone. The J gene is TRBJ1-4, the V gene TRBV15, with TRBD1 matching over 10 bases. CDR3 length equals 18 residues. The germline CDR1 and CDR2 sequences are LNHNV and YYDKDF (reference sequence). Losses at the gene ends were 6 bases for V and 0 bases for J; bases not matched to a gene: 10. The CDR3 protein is CATRQRSGTGATNEKLFF. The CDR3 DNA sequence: TGTGCCACCAGGCAAAGGTCCGGGACAGGGGCAACTAATGAAAAACTGTTTTTT.

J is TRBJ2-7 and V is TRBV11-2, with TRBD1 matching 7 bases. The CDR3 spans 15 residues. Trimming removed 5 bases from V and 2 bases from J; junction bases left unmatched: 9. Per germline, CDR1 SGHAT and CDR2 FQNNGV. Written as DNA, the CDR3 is TGTGCCAGCAGCACACTGACAGGGCGGACCTACGAGCAGTACTTC. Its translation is CASSTLTGRTYEQYF.

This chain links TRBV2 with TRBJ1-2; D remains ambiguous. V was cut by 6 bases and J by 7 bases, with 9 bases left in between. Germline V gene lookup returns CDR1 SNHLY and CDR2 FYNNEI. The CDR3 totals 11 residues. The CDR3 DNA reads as TGTGCCAGCAGACTAGGGTTTGGCTACACCTTC. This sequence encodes CASRLGFGYTF.

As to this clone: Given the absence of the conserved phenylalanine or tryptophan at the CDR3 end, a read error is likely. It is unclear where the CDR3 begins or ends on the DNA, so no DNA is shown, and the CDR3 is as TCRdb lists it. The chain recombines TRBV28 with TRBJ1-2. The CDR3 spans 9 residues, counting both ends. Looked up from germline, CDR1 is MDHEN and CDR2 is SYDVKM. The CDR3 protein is CASRTPGDL.

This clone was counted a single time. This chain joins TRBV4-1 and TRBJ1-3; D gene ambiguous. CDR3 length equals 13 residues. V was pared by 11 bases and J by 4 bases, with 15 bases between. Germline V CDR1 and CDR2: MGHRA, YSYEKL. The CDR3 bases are TGCGCCCACTTTGGGCCTCAGGGAAACACCATATATTTT. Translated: CAHFGPQGNTIYF.

Written as DNA, the CDR3 is TGTGCCTGGAGTGATGTTCTAGGGGGTGGCTACACCTTC. Translated: CAWSDVLGGGYTF. The chain couples TRBV30 to TRBJ1-2; D might be TRBD1 (6 bases). V was trimmed by 1 base and J by 7 bases, leaving 13 bases between them. CDR1 is GTSNPN and CDR2 is SVGIG in the germline V gene (reference sequence). The CDR3 covers 13 residues.

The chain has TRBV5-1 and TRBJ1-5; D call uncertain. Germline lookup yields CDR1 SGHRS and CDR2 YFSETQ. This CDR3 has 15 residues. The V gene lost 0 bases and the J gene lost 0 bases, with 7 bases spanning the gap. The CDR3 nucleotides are TGCGCCAGCAGCTTGGGAGGGAATAGCAATCAGCCCCAGCATTTT. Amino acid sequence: CASSLGGNSNQPQHF.

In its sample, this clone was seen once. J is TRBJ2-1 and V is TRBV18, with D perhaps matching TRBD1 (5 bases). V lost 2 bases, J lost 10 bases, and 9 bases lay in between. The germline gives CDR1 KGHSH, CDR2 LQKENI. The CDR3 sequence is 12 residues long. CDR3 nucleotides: TGTGCCAGCTCACCAGAAGGGGCGGAGCAGTTCTTC. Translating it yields CASSPEGAEQFF. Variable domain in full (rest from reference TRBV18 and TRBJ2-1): NAGVMQNPRHLVRRRGQEARLRCSPMKGHSHVYWYRQLPEEGLKFMVYLQKENIIDESGMPKERFSAEFPKEGPSILRIQQVVRGDSAAYFCASSPEGAEQFFGPGTRLTVL.

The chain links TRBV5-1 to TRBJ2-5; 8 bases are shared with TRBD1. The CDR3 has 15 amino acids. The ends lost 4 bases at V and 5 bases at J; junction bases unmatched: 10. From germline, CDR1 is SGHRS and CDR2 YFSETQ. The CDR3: CASSVSDRGMETQYF. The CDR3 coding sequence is TGCGCCAGCAGCGTATCCGACAGGGGAATGGAGACCCAGTACTTC. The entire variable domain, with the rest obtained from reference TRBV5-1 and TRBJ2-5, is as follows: KAGVTQTPRYLIKTRGQQVTLSCSPISGHRSVSWYQQTPGQGLQFLFEYFSETQRNKGNFPGRFSGRQFSNSRSEMNVSTLELGDSALYLCASSVSDRGMETQYFGPGTRLLVL.

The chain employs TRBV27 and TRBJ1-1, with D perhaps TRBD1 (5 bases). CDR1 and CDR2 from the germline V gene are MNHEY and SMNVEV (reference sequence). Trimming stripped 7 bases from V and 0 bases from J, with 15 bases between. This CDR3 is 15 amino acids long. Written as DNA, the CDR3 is TGTGCCAGCACCGCGGGACGGGGGATGAACACTGAAGCTTTCTTT. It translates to CASTAGRGMNTEAFF.

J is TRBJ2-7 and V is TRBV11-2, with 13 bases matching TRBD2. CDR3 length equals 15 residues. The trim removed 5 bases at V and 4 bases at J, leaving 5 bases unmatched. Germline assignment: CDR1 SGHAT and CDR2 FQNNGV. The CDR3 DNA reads TGTGCCAGCAGCGGAGGGACTAGCGGGACTTACGAGCAGTACTTC. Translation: CASSGGTSGTYEQYF.

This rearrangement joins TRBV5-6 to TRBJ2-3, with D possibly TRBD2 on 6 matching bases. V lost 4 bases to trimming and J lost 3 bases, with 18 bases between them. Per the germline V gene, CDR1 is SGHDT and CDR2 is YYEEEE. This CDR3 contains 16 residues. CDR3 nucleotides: TGTGCCAGCAGCAAAGCGGGCGTCGAGGGTACAGATACGCAGTATTTT. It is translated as CASSKAGVEGTDTQYF. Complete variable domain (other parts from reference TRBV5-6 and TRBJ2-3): DAGVTQSPTHLIKTRGQQVTLRCSPKSGHDTVSWYQQALGQGPQFIFQYYEEEERQRGNFPDRFSGHQFPNYSSELNVNALLLGDSALYLCASSKAGVEGTDTQYFGPGTRLTVL.

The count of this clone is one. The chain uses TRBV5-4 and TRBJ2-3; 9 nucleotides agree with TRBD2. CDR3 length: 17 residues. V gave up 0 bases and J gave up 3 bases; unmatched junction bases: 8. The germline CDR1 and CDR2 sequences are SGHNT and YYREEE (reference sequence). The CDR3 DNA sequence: TGTGCCAGCAGCTTGGATCGCGGGGGGGCGTCGACAGATACGCAGTATTTT. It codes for CASSLDRGGASTDTQYF.

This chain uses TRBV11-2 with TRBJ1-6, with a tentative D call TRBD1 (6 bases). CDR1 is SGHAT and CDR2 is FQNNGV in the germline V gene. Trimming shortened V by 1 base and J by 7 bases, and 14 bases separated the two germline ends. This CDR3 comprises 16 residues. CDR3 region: CASSLASWQGNSPLHF. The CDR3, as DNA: TGTGCCAGCAGCTTAGCAAGCTGGCAGGGGAATTCACCCCTCCACTTT.

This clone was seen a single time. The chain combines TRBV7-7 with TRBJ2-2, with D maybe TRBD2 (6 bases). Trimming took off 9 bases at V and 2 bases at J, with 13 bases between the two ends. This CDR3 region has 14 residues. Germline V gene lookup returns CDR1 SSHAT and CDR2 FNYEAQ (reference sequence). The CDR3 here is CASLPGLNTGELFF. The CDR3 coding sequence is TGTGCCAGTTTACCGGGACTTAACACCGGGGAGCTGTTTTTT.

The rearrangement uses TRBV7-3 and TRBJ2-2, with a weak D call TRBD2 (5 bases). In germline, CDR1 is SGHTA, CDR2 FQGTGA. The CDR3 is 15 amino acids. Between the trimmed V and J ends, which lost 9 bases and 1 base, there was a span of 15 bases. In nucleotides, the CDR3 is TGTGCCAGTGCTCCAGGCGGGCTGAACACCGGGGAGCTGTTTTTT. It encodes CASAPGGLNTGELFF.

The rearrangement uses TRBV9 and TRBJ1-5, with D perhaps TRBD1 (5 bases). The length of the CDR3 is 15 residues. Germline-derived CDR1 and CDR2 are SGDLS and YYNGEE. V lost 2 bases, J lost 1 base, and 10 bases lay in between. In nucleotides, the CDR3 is TGTGCCAGCAGCGTCGGGGGTTCGAGCAATCAGCCCCAGCATTTT. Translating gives CASSVGGSSNQPQHF.

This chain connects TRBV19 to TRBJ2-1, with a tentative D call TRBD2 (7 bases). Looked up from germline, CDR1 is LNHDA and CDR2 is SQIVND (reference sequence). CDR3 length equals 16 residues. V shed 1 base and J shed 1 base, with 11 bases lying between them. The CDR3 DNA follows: TGTGCCAGTAGTATAGTCGCGGGGGCTTCCTACAATGAGCAGTTCTTC. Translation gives CASSIVAGASYNEQFF.

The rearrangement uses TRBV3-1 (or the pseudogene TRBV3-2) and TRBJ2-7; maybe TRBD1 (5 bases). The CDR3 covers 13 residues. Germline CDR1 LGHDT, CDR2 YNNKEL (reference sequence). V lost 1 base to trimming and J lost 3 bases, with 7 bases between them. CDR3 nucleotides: TGTGCCAGCAGCCAAGGCAGGGTCTACGAGCAGTACTTC. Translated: CASSQGRVYEQYF.